This TCR beta chain emerged from a study of cytomegalovirus exposure and HLA in healthy donors (dated by TCRdb to the late 2010s). About the study as a whole: According to a later analysis, one platform produced both the roughly 130 validation repertoires and the 666 repertoires of the first cohort. To predict cytomegalovirus infection status, the study combined high-throughput TCR immunosequencing, statistical association of individual TCRs with disease status, and machine learning. The aim of the study was to test whether cataloging public T cell receptors could identify signatures of past pathogen exposure. Besides the first cohort of roughly 640 subjects, a separate validation cohort made up of 120 different subjects was used.

This clone was observed a handful of times. No cognate antigen has been identified for it. No much larger clone exists at a distance of one base, and base qualities are not known. The protocol used for the library was the immunoSEQ multiplex PCR assay. Processing in the source paper ran as follows. A statistical classification framework was built for diagnosing cytomegalovirus status from the catalog of TCR beta chain sequences. TCRdb stores this immuneACCESS table with in-frame sequences only. Part of the clones is absent; in the studies checked, under half of the shortfall reflects unresolved V genes, and no reason is known for the rest. The V and J calls and clone size were taken over from that table, and D and trimming were inferred from the DNA. The sample contains fewer than 250,000 clones, over 70% of them found a single time. Of the sample, 11% to 15% is held by the ten largest clones. The junction shows trimming of 6 bases on V and 4 bases on J, plus 13 bases between the germline ends. Spanning cysteine to phenylalanine, the CDR3 consists of 14 amino acids. The kept DNA is CDR3 alone, 42 bases in frame from the first base. Sequences SNHLY (CDR1) and FYNNEI (CDR2) are obtained from the germline V gene.

Donors formed part of the validation cohort, which comprised 95 to 150 subjects and was distinct from the first cohort of over 500 subjects. Here is what the overall study found, with its caveats: Subsequent analysis determined that TCRs grouped into clusters in the first cohort also showed a tendency toward co-occurrence across the 120 or so validation repertoires, and approximately 94% of cluster scores exceeded 0. The classifier was reported to diagnose cytomegalovirus status with high specificity and sensitivity in both the original and validation cohorts. The validation cohort had no HLA typing available for a later analysis, so co-occurrence within that cohort was assessed over all 130 or so repertoires. A total of about 150 TCR beta chains were listed by the study as associated with cytomegalovirus. Most TCR sequences were observed very rarely across donors, whereas some public TCRs were present in many individuals. In vitro tests confirmed that three of the cytomegalovirus-associated TCR beta chains recognize cytomegalovirus antigens. The authors suggested that the approach could potentially be extended to other disease states and immunological phenotypes.

Sequenced material: PBMCs. The TCR originated in a woman aged 25-40 years in good health and CMV-seropositive. The rearrangement joined TRBV2 to TRBJ1-3; the D gene is perhaps TRBD1, on 6 matching bases. The CDR3 loop reads CASSGQGYGNTIYF. The nucleotide sequence is TGTGCCAGCAGCGGTCAGGGGTACGGAAACACCATATATTTT.